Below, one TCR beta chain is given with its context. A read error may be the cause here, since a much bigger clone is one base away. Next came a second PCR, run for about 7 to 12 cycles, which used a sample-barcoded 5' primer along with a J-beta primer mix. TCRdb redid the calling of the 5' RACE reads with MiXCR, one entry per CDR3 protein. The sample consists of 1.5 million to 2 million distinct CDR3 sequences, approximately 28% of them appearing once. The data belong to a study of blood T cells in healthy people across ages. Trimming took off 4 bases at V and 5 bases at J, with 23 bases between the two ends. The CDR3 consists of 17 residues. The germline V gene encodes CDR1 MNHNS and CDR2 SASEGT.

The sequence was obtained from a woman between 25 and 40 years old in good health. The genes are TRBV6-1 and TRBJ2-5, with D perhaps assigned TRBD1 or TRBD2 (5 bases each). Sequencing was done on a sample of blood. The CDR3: CASSATLGTGSKETQYF. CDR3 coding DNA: TGTGCCAGCAGTGCTACCTTAGGGACGGGGTCCAAGGAGACCCAGTACTTC.